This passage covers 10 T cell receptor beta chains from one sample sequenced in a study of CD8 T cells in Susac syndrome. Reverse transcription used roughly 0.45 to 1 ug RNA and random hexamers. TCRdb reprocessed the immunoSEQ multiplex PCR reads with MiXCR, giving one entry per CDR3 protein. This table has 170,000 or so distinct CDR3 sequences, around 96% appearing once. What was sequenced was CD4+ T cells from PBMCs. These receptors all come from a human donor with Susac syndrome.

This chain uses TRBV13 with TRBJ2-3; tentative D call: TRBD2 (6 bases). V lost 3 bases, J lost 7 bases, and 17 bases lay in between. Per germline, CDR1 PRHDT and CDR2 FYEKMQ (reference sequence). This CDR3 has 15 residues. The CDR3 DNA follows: TGTGCCAGCAGCTTGGGACTTAGTAATGTTCATACGCAGTATTTT. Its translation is CASSLGLSNVHTQYF. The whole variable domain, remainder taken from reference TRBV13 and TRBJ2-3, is AAGVIQSPRHLIKEKRETATLKCYPIPRHDTVYWYQQGPGQDPQFLISFYEKMQSDKGSIPDRFSAQQFSDYHSELNMSSLELGDSALYFCASSLGLSNVHTQYFGPGTRLTVL.

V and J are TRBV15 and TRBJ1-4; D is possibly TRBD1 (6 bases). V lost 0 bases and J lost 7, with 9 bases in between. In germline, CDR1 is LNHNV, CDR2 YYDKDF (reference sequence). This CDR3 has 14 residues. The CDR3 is CATSRDRGAEKLFF. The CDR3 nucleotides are TGTGCCACCAGCAGAGATCGGGGGGCTGAAAAACTGTTTTTT.

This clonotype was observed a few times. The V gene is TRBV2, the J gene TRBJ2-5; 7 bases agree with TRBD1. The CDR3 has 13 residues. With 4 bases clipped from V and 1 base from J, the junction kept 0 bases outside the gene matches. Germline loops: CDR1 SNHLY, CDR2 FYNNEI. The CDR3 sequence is CASSGTGQETQYF. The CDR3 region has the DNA TGTGCCAGCAGTGGGACAGGCCAAGAGACCCAGTACTTC.

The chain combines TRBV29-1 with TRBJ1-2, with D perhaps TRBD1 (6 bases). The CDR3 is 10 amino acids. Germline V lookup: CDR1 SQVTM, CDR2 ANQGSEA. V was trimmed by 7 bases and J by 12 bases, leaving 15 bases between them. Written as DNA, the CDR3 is TGCAGCGCCGGGACAAGGCATCACACCTTC. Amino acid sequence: CSAGTRHHTF.

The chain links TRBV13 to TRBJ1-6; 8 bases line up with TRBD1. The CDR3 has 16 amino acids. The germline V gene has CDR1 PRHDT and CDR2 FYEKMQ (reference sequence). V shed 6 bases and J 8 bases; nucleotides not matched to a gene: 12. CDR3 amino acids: CASSLLSGGLDSPLHF. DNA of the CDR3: TGTGCCAGCAGTTTGCTCTCAGGGGGCCTAGATTCACCCCTCCACTTT.

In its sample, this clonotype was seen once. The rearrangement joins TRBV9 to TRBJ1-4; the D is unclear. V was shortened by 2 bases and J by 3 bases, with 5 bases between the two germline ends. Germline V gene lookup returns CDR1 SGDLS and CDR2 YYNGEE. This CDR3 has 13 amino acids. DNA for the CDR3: TGTGCCAGCAGCGTCTTTCCTAATGAAAAACTGTTTTTT. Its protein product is CASSVFPNEKLFF.

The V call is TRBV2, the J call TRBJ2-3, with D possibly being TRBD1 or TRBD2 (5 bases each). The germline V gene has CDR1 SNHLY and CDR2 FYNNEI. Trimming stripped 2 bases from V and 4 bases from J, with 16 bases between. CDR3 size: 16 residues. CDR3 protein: CASSERDLALPDTQYF. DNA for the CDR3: TGTGCCAGCAGTGAACGGGACCTCGCCCTCCCAGATACGCAGTATTTT.

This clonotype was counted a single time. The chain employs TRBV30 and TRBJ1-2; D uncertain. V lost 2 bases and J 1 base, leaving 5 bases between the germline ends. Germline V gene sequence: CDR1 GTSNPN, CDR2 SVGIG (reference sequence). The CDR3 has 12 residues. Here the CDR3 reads CAWSLDNYGYTF. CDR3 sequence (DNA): TGTGCCTGGAGTTTGGATAACTATGGCTACACCTTC.

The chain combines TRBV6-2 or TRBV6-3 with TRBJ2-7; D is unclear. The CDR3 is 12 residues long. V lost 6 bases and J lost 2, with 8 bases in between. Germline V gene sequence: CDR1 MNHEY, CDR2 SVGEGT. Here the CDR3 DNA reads TGTGCCAGCAGCCTCAATACCTACGAGCAGTACGTC. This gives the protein CASSLNTYEQYV.

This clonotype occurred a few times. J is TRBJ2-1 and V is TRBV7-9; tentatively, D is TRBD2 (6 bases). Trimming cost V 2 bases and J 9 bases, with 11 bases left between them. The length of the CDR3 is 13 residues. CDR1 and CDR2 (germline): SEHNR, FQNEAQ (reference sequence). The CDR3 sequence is CASSLSGDGEQFF. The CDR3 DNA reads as TGTGCCAGCAGCTTATCGGGGGATGGTGAGCAGTTCTTC. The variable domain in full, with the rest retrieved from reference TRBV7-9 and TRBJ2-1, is DTGVSQNPRHKITKRGQNVTFRCDPISEHNRLYWYRQTLGQGPEFLTYFQNEAQLEKSRLLSDRFSAERPKGSFSTLEIQRTEQGDSAMYLCASSLSGDGEQFFGPGTRLTVL.